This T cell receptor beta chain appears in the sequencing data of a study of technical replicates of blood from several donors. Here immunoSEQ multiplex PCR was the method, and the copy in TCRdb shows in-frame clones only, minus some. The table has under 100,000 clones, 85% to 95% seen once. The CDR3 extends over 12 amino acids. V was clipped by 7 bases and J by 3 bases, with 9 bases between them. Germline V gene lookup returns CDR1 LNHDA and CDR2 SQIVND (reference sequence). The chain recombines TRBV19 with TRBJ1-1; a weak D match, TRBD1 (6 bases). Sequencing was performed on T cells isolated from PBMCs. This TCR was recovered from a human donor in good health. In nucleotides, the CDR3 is TGTGCCAGTATTGGACAGCACACTGAAGCTTTCTTT. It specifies CASIGQHTEAFF.